This T cell receptor (beta chain) derives from a study of OX40 agonist ivuxolimab in advanced cancers. TCRdb's copy holds only in-frame clones and misses some; the assay was immunoSEQ multiplex PCR. The table has roughly 60,000 clones, around 90% seen once. Trimming removed 6 bases from V and 4 bases from J, with 18 bases in between. The CDR3 has 15 amino acids. Germline CDR1 KGHSH, CDR2 LQKENI. Details on this clone: What it binds is unknown.

General study findings and limits: What antigens the expanded peripheral T cells recognized was never established. Expansion of clones was among the lowest in partial responders at 0.1-3.0 mg/kg. The study observed clonal expansion of CD4+ and CD8+ blood T cells by week 6 at 0.1 to 3.0 mg/kg.

The rearrangement links TRBV18 to TRBJ2-5; unclear D gene. Sample: CD4+ or CD8+ T cells sorted from blood, taken in a trial of the OX40 agonist ivuxolimab. The sequence came from an adult with an advanced solid tumor such as melanoma, head and neck, liver or kidney cancer. The CDR3 DNA sequence: TGTGCCAGCTCCTCAGCCCGGCAGTTGAGAGAGACCCAGTACTTC. Protein: CASSSARQLRETQYF.